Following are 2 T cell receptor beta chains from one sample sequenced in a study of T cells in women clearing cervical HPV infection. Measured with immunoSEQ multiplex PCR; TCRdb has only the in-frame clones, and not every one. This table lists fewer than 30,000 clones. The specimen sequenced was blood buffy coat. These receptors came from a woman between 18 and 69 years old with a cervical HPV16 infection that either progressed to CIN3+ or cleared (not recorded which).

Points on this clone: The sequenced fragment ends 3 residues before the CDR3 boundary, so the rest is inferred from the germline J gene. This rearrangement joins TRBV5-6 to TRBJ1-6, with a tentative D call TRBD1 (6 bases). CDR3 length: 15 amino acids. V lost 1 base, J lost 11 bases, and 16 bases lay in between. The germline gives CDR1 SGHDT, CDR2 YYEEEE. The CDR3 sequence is CASSLSGGARPPLHF. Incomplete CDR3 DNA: TGTGCCAGCAGCTTGTCGGGGGGGGCTAGGCCACCC.

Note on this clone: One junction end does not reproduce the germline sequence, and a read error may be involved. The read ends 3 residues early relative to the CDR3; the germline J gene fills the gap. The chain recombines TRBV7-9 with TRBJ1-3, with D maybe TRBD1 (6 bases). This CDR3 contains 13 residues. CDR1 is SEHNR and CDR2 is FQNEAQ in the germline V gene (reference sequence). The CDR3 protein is CPSSPTSQGSIYF. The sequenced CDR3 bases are TGTCCCAGCAGCCCGACGTCCCAGGGGAGC. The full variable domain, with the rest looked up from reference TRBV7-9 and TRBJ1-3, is DTGVSQNPRHKITKRGQNVTFRCDPISEHNRLYWYRQTLGQGPEFLTYFQNEAQLEKSRLLSDRFSAERPKGSFSTLEIQRTEQGDSAMYLCPSSPTSQGSIYFGEGSWLTVV.